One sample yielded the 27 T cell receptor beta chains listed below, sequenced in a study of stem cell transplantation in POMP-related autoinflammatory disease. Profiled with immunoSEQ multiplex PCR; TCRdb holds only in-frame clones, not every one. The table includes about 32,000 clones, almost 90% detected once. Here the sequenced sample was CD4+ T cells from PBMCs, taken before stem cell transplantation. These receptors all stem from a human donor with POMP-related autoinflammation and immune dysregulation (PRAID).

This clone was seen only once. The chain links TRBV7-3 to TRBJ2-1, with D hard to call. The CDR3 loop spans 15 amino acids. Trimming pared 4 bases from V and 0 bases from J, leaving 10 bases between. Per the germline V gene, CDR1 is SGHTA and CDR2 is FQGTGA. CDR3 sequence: CASSSSPGSYNEQFF. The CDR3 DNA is TGTGCCAGCAGCTCAAGCCCCGGCTCCTACAATGAGCAGTTCTTC.

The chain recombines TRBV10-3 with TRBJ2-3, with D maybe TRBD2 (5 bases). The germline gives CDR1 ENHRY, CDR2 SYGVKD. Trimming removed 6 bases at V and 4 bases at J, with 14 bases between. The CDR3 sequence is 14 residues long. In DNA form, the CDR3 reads TGTGCCATCAGGGGAGCCGAAGATCCAGATACGCAGTATTTT. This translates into CAIRGAEDPDTQYF.

DNA of the CDR3: TGTGCCAGCAGCTTAACCCCTAGAGGCGGGAGCTCCTACAATGAGCAGTTCTTC. This codes for CASSLTPRGGSSYNEQFF. The gene calls are TRBV7-3 and TRBJ2-1, with 7 bases aligning to TRBD2. J lost 0 bases, V lost 0 bases, and 8 bases had no gene match. Looked up from germline, CDR1 is SGHTA and CDR2 is FQGTGA. The CDR3 spans 18 residues.

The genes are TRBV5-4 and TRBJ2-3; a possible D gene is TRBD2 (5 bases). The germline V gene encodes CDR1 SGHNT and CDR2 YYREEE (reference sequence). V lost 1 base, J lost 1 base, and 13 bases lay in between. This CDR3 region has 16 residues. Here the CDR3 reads CASSLSSGRGTDTQYF. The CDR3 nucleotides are TGTGCCAGCAGCTTGAGTTCGGGGAGAGGCACAGATACGCAGTATTTT.

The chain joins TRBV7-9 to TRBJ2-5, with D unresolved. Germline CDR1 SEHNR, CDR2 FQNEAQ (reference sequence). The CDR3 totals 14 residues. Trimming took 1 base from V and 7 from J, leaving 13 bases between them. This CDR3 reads CASSLDTGLGTQYF. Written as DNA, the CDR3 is TGTGCCAGCAGCTTAGATACGGGTCTCGGGACCCAGTACTTC.

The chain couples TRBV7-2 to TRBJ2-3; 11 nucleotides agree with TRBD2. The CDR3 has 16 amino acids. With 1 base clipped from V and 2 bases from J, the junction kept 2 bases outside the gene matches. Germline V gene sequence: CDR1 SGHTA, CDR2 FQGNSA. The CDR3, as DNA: TGTGCCAGCAGCTTAGGACTAGCGGGGAACACAGATACGCAGTATTTT. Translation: CASSLGLAGNTDTQYF.

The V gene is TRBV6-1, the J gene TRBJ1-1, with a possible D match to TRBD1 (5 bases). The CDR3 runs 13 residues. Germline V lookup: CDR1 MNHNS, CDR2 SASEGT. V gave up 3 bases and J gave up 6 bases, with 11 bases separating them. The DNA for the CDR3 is TGTGCCAGCAGTGATCGTGGGGGACCTGAAGCTTTCTTT. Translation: CASSDRGGPEAFF.

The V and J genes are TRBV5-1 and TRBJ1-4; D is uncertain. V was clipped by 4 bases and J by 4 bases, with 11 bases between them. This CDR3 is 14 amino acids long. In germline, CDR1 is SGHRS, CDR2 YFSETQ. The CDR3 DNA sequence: TGCGCCAGCAGCCTAAGGACGGGTAATGAAAAACTGTTTTTT. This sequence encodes CASSLRTGNEKLFF. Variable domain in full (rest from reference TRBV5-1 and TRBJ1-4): KAGVTQTPRYLIKTRGQQVTLSCSPISGHRSVSWYQQTPGQGLQFLFEYFSETQRNKGNFPGRFSGRQFSNSRSEMNVSTLELGDSALYLCASSLRTGNEKLFFGSGTQLSVL.

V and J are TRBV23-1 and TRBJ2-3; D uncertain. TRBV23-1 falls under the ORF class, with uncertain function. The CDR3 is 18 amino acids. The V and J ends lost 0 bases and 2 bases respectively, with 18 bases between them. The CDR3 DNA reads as TGCGCCAGCAGTCAATCGAAGGTAAAGAGGCCGTTCACAGATACGCAGTATTTT. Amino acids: CASSQSKVKRPFTDTQYF.

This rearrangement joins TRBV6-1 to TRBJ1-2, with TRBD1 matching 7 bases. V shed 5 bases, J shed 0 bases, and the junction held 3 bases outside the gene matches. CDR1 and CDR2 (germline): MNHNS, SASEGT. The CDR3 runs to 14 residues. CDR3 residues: CASSQGTANYGYTF. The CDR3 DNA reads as TGTGCCAGCAGTCAGGGGACAGCTAACTATGGCTACACCTTC.

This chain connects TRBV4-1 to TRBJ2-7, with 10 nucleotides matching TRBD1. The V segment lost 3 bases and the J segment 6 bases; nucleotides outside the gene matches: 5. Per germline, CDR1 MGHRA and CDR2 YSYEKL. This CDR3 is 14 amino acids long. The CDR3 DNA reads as TGCGCCAGCAGCCAGGCGACAGGGGGCGGCGAGCAGTACTTC. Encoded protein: CASSQATGGGEQYF.

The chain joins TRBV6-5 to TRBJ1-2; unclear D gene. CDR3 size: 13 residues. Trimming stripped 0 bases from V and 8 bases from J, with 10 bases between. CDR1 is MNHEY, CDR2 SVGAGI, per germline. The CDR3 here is CASSYSDWVGYTF. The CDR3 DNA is TGTGCCAGCAGTTACTCGGACTGGGTAGGCTACACCTTC.

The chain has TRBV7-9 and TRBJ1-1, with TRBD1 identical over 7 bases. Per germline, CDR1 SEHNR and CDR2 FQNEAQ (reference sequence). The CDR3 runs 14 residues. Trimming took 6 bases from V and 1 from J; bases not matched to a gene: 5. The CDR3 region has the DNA TGTGCCAGCAGGGACCGACAGGGGAACACTGAAGCTTTCTTT. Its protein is CASRDRQGNTEAFF.

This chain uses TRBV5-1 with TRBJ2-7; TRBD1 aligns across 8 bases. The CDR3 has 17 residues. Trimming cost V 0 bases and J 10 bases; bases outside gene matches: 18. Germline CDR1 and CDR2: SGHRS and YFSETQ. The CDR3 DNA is TGCGCCAGCAGCTTGGAGGGGACAGGCTTAACGGATCTCGAACAGTACTTC. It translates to CASSLEGTGLTDLEQYF.

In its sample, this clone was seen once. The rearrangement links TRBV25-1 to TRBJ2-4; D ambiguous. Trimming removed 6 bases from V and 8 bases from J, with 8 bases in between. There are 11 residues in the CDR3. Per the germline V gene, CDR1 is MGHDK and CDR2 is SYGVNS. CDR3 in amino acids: CASRDWDIQYF. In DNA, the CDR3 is TGTGCCAGCAGGGATTGGGACATTCAGTACTTC.

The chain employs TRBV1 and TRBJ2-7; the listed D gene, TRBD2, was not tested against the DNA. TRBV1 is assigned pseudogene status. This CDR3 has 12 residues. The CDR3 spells CTSSQDPYEQYF. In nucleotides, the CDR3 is TGCACCAGCAGCCAAGATCCGTACGAGCAGTACTTC.

CDR3 residues: CASSQDRLAPSTDTQYF. The CDR3 bases are TGTGCCAGCAGCCAAGATCGCCTAGCGCCGAGCACAGATACGCAGTATTTT. This rearrangement joins TRBV4-2 to TRBJ2-3, with TRBD2 as a possible D gene (6 bases). CDR3 length equals 17 residues. V lost 0 bases and J lost 0, with 13 bases in between. CDR1 and CDR2 from the germline V gene are LGHNA and YNFKEQ.

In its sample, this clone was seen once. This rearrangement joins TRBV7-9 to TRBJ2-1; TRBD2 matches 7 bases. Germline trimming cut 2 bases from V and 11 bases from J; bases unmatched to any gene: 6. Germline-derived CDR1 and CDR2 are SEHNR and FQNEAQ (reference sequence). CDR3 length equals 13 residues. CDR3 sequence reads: CASSLRPTSQQFF. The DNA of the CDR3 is TGTGCCAGCAGCTTAAGGCCGACTAGCCAGCAGTTCTTC.

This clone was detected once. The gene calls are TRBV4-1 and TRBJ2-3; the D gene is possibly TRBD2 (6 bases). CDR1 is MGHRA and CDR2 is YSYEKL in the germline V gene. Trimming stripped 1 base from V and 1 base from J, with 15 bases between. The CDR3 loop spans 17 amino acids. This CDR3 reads CASSQGVYASGTDTQYF. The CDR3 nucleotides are TGCGCCAGCAGCCAAGGTGTCTACGCTAGCGGCACAGATACGCAGTATTTT.

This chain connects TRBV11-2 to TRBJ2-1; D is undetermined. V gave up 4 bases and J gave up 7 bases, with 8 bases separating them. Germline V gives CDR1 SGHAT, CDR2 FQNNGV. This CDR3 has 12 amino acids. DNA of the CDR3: TGTGCCAGCAGCTCTCCTTGGAATGAGCAGTTCTTC. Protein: CASSSPWNEQFF.

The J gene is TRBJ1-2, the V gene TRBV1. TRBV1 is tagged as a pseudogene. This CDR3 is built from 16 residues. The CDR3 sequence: CTSSQLATSANYGYTF. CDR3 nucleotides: TGCACCAGCAGCCAACTGGCCACTTCGGCTAACTATGGCTACACCTTC.

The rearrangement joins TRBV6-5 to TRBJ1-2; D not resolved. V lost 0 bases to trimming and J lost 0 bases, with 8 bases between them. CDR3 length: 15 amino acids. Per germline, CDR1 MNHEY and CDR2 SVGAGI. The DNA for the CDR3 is TGTGCCAGCAGTTACTCGTCGGGAACTAACTATGGCTACACCTTC. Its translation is CASSYSSGTNYGYTF.

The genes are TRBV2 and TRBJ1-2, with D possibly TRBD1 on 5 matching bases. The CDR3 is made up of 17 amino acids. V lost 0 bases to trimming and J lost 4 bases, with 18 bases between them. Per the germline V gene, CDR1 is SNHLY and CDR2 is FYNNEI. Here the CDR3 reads CASSEAIFPGYGYGYTF. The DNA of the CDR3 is TGTGCCAGCAGTGAAGCTATTTTTCCAGGGTACGGCTATGGCTACACCTTC. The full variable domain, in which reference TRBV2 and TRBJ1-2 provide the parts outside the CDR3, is EPEVTQTPSHQVTQMGQEVILRCVPISNHLYFYWYRQILGQKVEFLVSFYNNEISEKSEIFDDQFSVERPDGSNFTLKIRSTKLEDSAMYFCASSEAIFPGYGYGYTFGSGTRLTVV.

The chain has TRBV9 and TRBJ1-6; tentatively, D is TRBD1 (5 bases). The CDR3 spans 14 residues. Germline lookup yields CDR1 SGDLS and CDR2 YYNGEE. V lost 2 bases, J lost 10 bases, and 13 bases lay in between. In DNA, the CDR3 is TGTGCCAGCAGCGTGGGACCCGAGGGGTCACCCCTCCACTTT. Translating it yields CASSVGPEGSPLHF.

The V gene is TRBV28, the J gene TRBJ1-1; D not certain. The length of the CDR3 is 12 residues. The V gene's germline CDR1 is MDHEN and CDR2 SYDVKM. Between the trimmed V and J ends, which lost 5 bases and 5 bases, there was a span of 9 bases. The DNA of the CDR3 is TGTGCCAGCAGTACGGTGGGGACTGAAGCTTTCTTT. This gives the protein CASSTVGTEAFF.

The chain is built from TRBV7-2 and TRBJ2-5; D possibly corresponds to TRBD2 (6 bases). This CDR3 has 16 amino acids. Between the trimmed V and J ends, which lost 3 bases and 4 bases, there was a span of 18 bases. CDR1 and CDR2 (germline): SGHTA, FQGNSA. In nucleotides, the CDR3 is TGTGCCAGCAGCTTGGGGAGGCAGACCAAACGAGAGACCCAGTACTTC. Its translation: CASSLGRQTKRETQYF.

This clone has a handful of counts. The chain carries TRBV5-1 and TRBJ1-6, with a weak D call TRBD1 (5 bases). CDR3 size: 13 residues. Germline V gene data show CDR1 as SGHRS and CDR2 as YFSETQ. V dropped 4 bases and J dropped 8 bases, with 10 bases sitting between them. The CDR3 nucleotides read TGCGCCAGCAGCCCCAGGGAGTATTCACCCCTCCACTTT. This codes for CASSPREYSPLHF.